This T cell receptor beta chain appears in the sequencing data of a study of CD8+CD57+ T cells in acquired aplastic anemia. Study overall: The study obtained an average of roughly 3 ug of DNA from sorted CD4+ and CD8+ cells.

CD8+CD57+ cell expansion had been shown by flow cytometry in patients chosen for sequencing. A severe acquired aplastic anemia diagnosis applied to all patients. When blood sampling took place, the patients had received no therapy. V gave up 7 bases and J gave up 6 bases; unmatched junction bases: 12. Germline CDR1 SQVTM, CDR2 ANQGSEA. The CDR3 is 14 amino acids. The template used for profiling TCR beta VDJ and CDR3 was genomic DNA. TCRdb passed the reads through MiXCR, listing each CDR3 protein once. The sample records 150,000 to 200,000 distinct CDR3 sequences, less than 60% being singletons. In the case of this clonotype: The antigen remains unidentified.

Study conclusions and caveats: Comparison of patients with controls identified roughly 27 shared CD8+ CDR3 sequences.

This chain links TRBV29-1 with TRBJ2-7; 10 bases are shared with TRBD1. The sequence was obtained from a human donor with aplastic anemia. The specimen sequenced was sorted CD4+, CD8+, or CD8+CD57+ T cells (not recorded which) from PBMCs. In nucleotides, the CDR3 is TGCAGCGCCGATATCGGACAGGGGGGGTTCGAGCAGTACTTC. Protein: CSADIGQGGFEQYF.